This passage covers 21 T cell receptor beta chains from one sample sequenced in a study of spatial heterogeneity in lung cancer. Study results and caveats: In tumors, expanded intratumoral alpha and beta TCR counts tracked mutation counts.

Time point described: sample taken at primary tumor resection. Their cognate antigens are unknown. One entry per CDR3 protein, called by TCRdb with MiXCR from the 5' RACE reads. Among about 13,000 distinct CDR3 sequences listed, approximately 4.8% were seen once. Sequenced material: lung tumor tissue, taken at surgery. The receptors originated from a male donor with early-stage non-small cell lung cancer.

Ten or more counts support this clonotype. For a library built for alpha chains, this beta chain is a stray read; little rests on its size. This chain connects TRBV20-1 to TRBJ2-2; no clear D gene. V lost 5 bases and J lost 7, with 14 bases in between. Germline CDR1 DFQATT, CDR2 SNEGSKA (reference sequence). This CDR3 is 13 amino acids long. The CDR3 loop is CSALPGPIGELFF. DNA of the CDR3: TGCAGTGCTCTTCCCGGGCCGATCGGGGAGCTGTTTTTT.

This clonotype was recorded at least ten times. This beta chain is a stray read from a library made for alpha chains; its abundance is not meaningful. The V and J genes are TRBV7-2 and TRBJ2-4; D unclear. Germline CDR1 is SGHTA and CDR2 is FQGNSA. The CDR3 extends over 13 amino acids. Between the trimmed V and J ends, which lost 2 bases and 7 bases, there was a span of 9 bases. CDR3 residues: CASSLNTLNIQYF. Written as DNA, the CDR3 is TGTGCCAGCAGCTTAAACACTTTGAACATTCAGTACTTC.

There are many counts of this clonotype. Because the library targeted alpha chains, this beta chain is an off-target read whose size means little. This chain links TRBV10-3 with TRBJ2-6, with TRBD1 matching over 8 bases. Germline CDR1 and CDR2: ENHRY and SYGVKD. This CDR3 contains 17 residues. The V segment lost 6 bases and the J segment 2 bases; nucleotides outside the gene matches: 9. The CDR3 is CAIRDGQGKAGANVLTF. CDR3 in DNA: TGTGCCATCAGGGACGGACAGGGAAAGGCTGGGGCCAACGTCCTGACTTTC.

This clonotype occurred many times. With the library built for alpha chains, this beta chain is off target and its frequency is not meaningful. V is TRBV20-1 and J is TRBJ2-3; 9 bases are a match to TRBD2. The CDR3 extends over 15 amino acids. V shed 5 bases, J shed 4 bases, and the junction held 10 bases outside the gene matches. Germline lookup yields CDR1 DFQATT and CDR2 SNEGSKA (reference sequence). As DNA, the CDR3 is TGCAGTGCTGGGACCCTAGCGGGGAGCGCAGATACGCAGTATTTT. Amino acids: CSAGTLAGSADTQYF.

Concerning this clonotype itself: The library was built for alpha chains, so this beta chain is an off-target read and its size means little. The V and J genes are TRBV5-4 and TRBJ2-3, with D unclear. Trimming removed 2 bases from V and 6 bases from J, with 10 bases in between. This CDR3 comprises 13 residues. The V gene's germline CDR1 is SGHNT and CDR2 YYREEE (reference sequence). DNA of the CDR3: TGTGCCAGCAGCTTACGACCATCGGATACGCAGTATTTT. It is translated as CASSLRPSDTQYF.

With regard to this clonotype: This may stem from a read error, because a much larger clone lies one nucleotide away. This beta chain came through as a stray read in a library set up for alpha chains, and its size says little. This sequence joins TRBV6-2 or TRBV6-3 and TRBJ2-1; no firm D call. Germline CDR1 reads MNHEY; CDR2 reads SVGEGT. Between the trimmed V and J ends, which lost 6 bases and 2 bases, there was a span of 23 bases. The CDR3 runs 18 residues. CDR3 DNA sequence: TGTGCCAGCAGATACCTCCACCCCCGGGCAGACACCTACAATGAGCAGTTCTTC. The encoded protein is CASRYLHPRADTYNEQFF.

On this clonotype: Little can be read into the size of this beta chain, an off-target read in a library designed for alpha chains. The CDR3 DNA follows: TGCGCCAGCAGCTCTAGCGGGGCCTCCAATGAGCAGTTCTTC. It specifies CASSSSGASNEQFF. The chain joins TRBV5-1 to TRBJ2-1, with 9 bases lining up with TRBD2. Trimming cost V 3 bases and J 6 bases; bases outside gene matches: 4. CDR3 length: 14 amino acids. Germline V CDR1 and CDR2: SGHRS, YFSETQ.

This clonotype ranks as medium-sized (0.01 to 0.1%). Found in a library prepared for alpha chains, this beta chain is an off-target read, and its abundance has little meaning. V gene TRBV4-1 combines with J gene TRBJ2-1; D tentatively fits TRBD1 or TRBD2 (5 bases each). CDR1 and CDR2 (germline): MGHRA, YSYEKL. The CDR3 extends over 14 amino acids. Trimming stripped 1 base from V and 7 bases from J, with 11 bases between. CDR3 DNA sequence: TGCGCCAGCAGCCAAGTGGGGACCGGAAATGAGCAGTTCTTC. The encoded protein is CASSQVGTGNEQFF.

Ten or more counts support this clonotype. This beta chain was picked up by a library intended for alpha chains and is off target, so its count carries little meaning. The rearrangement joins TRBV5-1 to TRBJ2-1, with TRBD1 matching over 8 bases. The CDR3 spans 17 residues. Germline loops: CDR1 SGHRS, CDR2 YFSETQ. The V gene end was trimmed by 0 bases and the J gene end by 5 bases; junction bases not matched to a gene: 10. Here the CDR3 reads CASSLDDRGWVNNEQFF. The CDR3 coding sequence is TGCGCCAGCAGCTTGGATGACAGGGGATGGGTTAACAATGAGCAGTTCTTC.

A note on this clonotype: The size of this beta chain means little, since it is a stray read in a library made for alpha chains. The J gene is TRBJ2-3, the V gene TRBV4-3; 10 nucleotides agree with TRBD1. The V and J ends lost 4 bases and 6 bases, in that order; junction bases with no gene match: 4. There are 14 residues in the CDR3. Germline V gene lookup returns CDR1 LGHNA and CDR2 YSLEER. The CDR3 spells CASSLWTGGDTQYF. The DNA for the CDR3 is TGCGCCAGCAGCCTATGGACAGGGGGGGATACGCAGTATTTT.

This clonotype came up many times. In a library made to pick up alpha chains, this beta chain is a stray read with a size that means little. V is TRBV20-1 and J is TRBJ1-6, with D unresolved. The CDR3 consists of 12 residues. V was pared by 0 bases and J by 11 bases, with 8 bases between. Germline assignment: CDR1 DFQATT and CDR2 SNEGSKA (reference sequence). CDR3 amino acids: CSARDPGAPLHF. The CDR3, as DNA: TGCAGTGCTAGAGACCCCGGAGCACCCCTCCACTTT.

The sample holds a few counts of this clonotype. This beta chain was picked up by a library intended for alpha chains and is off target, so its count carries little meaning. The chain joins TRBV7-2 to TRBJ2-7; 7 bases map to TRBD1. The CDR3 sequence is 13 residues long. Germline V gene lookup returns CDR1 SGHTA and CDR2 FQGNSA. With 6 bases clipped from V and 2 bases from J, the junction kept 4 bases outside the gene matches. The DNA for the CDR3 is TGTGCCAGCAGTTGGACAGGTCCCTACGAGCAGTACTTC. It is translated as CASSWTGPYEQYF.

This clonotype was found many times. This beta chain was picked up by a library intended for alpha chains and is off target, so its count carries little meaning. This rearrangement joins TRBV20-1 to TRBJ2-1; 7 nucleotides align to TRBD1. There are 15 residues in the CDR3. CDR1 is DFQATT, CDR2 SNEGSKA, per germline (reference sequence). After removal of 1 base from V and 0 bases from J, the junction contained 3 bases not matched to a gene. CDR3 bases: TGCAGTGCTAGAGGGACAGGCAGCTCCTACAATGAGCAGTTCTTC. This translates into CSARGTGSSYNEQFF.

This clonotype was observed many times. The size of this beta chain means little, since it is a stray read in a library made for alpha chains. The rearrangement joins TRBV28 to TRBJ1-4, with 7 nucleotides matching TRBD1. With V trimmed by 1 base and J by 7 bases, 6 bases remained unmatched. The CDR3 has 15 amino acids. CDR1 is MDHEN, CDR2 SYDVKM, per germline. Here the CDR3 reads CASSLLGGEGEKLFF. The CDR3 nucleotides are TGTGCCAGCAGTTTATTAGGGGGCGAGGGTGAAAAACTGTTTTTT.

This clonotype counts as medium-sized. This beta chain represents an off-target read in a library built for alpha chains; its size is of limited meaning. The genes are TRBV28 and TRBJ1-3; D unclear. The ends were cut back, 2 bases at V and 0 bases at J, with 11 bases in the middle. The germline V gene has CDR1 MDHEN and CDR2 SYDVKM. This CDR3 has 16 amino acids. In DNA, the CDR3 is TGTGCCAGCAGTTTAGATCGACGGTACTCTGGAAACACCATATATTTT. It encodes CASSLDRRYSGNTIYF.

This clonotype was seen more than once but under ten times. The library was built for alpha chains, so this beta chain is an off-target read and its size means little. The chain carries TRBV6-6 and TRBJ1-2, with D uncertain. This CDR3 spans 13 amino acids. V lost 7 bases, J lost 4 bases, and 13 bases lay in between. The germline V gene encodes CDR1 MNHNY and CDR2 SVGAGI (reference sequence). The CDR3 loop reads CASNTGPRYGYTF. The DNA for the CDR3 is TGTGCCAGCAATACCGGGCCGCGCTATGGCTACACCTTC.

Worth noting for this clonotype: The library was prepared for alpha chains; this beta chain is a stray read, so its frequency means little. The chain has TRBV3-1 and TRBJ1-5, with 10 bases lining up with TRBD1. The CDR3 covers 19 residues. The germline V gene has CDR1 LGHDT and CDR2 YNNKEL (reference sequence). Trimming cost V 3 bases and J 0 bases; bases outside gene matches: 11. The CDR3 sequence: CASSQDPTGGRGSNQPQHF. In DNA form, the CDR3 reads TGTGCCAGCAGCCAGGACCCGACAGGGGGCAGGGGTAGCAATCAGCCCCAGCATTTT.

Ten or more counts support this clonotype. With the library built for alpha chains, this beta chain is off target and its frequency is not meaningful. The rearrangement joins TRBV28 to TRBJ2-1; D is uncertain. V was trimmed by 3 bases and J by 6 bases, leaving 9 bases between them. The V gene's germline CDR1 is MDHEN and CDR2 SYDVKM. The CDR3 covers 13 residues. Here the CDR3 reads CASSFPYSNEQFF. CDR3 nucleotides: TGTGCCAGCAGTTTCCCCTACTCCAATGAGCAGTTCTTC.

There are many counts of this clonotype. This beta chain is a stray sequence in a library constructed for alpha chains; its clone size is not meaningful. The chain has TRBV7-9 and TRBJ1-5; tentative D call: TRBD1 (6 bases). With 5 bases removed from V and 4 bases from J, the gap between germline ends came to 9 bases. Germline V gene sequence: CDR1 SEHNR, CDR2 FQNEAQ (reference sequence). This CDR3 comprises 13 residues. The CDR3 loop reads CASSPDSNQPQHF. In DNA form, the CDR3 reads TGTGCCAGCAGCCCGGACAGTAATCAGCCCCAGCATTTT.

This clonotype appeared many times. The library was built for alpha chains, so this beta chain is an off-target read and its size means little. The chain links TRBV7-9 to TRBJ1-2; D perhaps matches TRBD1 (5 bases). Trimming took 5 bases from V and 4 from J, leaving 11 bases between them. This CDR3 has 13 residues. Germline loops: CDR1 SEHNR, CDR2 FQNEAQ (reference sequence). For the CDR3, the DNA is TGTGCCAGCAGCCCCGGGGGGAGCTATGGCTACACCTTC. Translated: CASSPGGSYGYTF.

In its sample, this clonotype was seen many times. This beta chain is an off-target read within a library intended for alpha chains, so its frequency means little. The genes are TRBV28 and TRBJ1-5; 7 bases match TRBD1. Trimming at V came to 4 bases and at J to 3 bases, leaving 12 bases not matched to a gene. This CDR3 contains 17 residues. Per germline, CDR1 MDHEN and CDR2 SYDVKM. CDR3 in amino acids: CASSSGRDSYLNQPQHF. In nucleotides, the CDR3 is TGTGCCAGCAGTTCAGGTCGGGACAGCTATCTCAATCAGCCCCAGCATTTT.